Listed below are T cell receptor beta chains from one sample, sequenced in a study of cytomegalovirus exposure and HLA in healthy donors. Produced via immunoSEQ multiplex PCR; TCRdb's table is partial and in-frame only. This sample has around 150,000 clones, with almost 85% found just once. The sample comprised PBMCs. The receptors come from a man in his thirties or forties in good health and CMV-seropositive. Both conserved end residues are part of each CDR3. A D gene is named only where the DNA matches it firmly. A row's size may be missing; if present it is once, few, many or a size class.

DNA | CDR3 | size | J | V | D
TGTGCCAGCAGCTATCGACAGGGAATGACAGATACGCAGTATTTT | CASSYRQGMTDTQYF | few | TRBJ2-3 | TRBV11-3 | TRBD1
TGCGCCAGCAGCCAAGAGTCACTAGCGGGAGGGTGGTCGCCCTACGAGCAGTACTTC | CASSQESLAGGWSPYEQYF | NA | TRBJ2-7 | TRBV4-1 | TRBD2
TGTGCCAGCAGCCAGACAGAAGAGCAGTACTTC | CASSQTEEQYF | NA | TRBJ2-7 | TRBV7-9 | NA
TGTGCCAGCAGCCTCCACCTCGGGGAGTCACGAAATTCACCCCTCCACTTT | CASSLHLGESRNSPLHF | NA | TRBJ1-6 | TRBV9 | NA
TGCGCCAGCAGCCAAACGGGACAGGCATTTCCCGGGGAGCTGTTTTTT | CASSQTGQAFPGELFF | once | TRBJ2-2 | TRBV4-1 | TRBD1
TGTGCCAGCAGCTTGCGACTAGCGGGAGCTAACAATGAGCAGTTCTTC | CASSLRLAGANNEQFF | NA | TRBJ2-1 | TRBV5-4 | TRBD2
TGTGCCAGCAGTAACAGACAGGGCGATCAGCCCCAGCATTTT | CASSNRQGDQPQHF | NA | TRBJ1-5 | TRBV2 | TRBD1
TGTGCCAGCAGCTTCCCGTCGACAGCCACCTACACCTTC | CASSFPSTATYTF | once | TRBJ1-2 | TRBV11-2 | NA
TGTGCCAGCACCCTAAGCAAGGGGGCTTACACTGAAGCTTTCTTT | CASTLSKGAYTEAFF | NA | TRBJ1-1 | TRBV28 | TRBD1
TGTGCCAGCAGCCATGACCTAGGGGCGGGGAGCGTCGAGCAGTACTTC | CASSHDLGAGSVEQYF | NA | TRBJ2-7 | TRBV4-2 | NA
TGTGCCAGCAGCTTGGCCGGGACAGGGAGAAGCCGCGAGCAGTACTTC | CASSLAGTGRSREQYF | many | TRBJ2-7 | TRBV5-6 | TRBD1
TGTGCCGCCGAACTATCACGCGCCGAGAACACTGAAGCTTTCTTT | CAAELSRAENTEAFF | NA | TRBJ1-1 | TRBV6-1 | NA
TGCAGCGCCGGACAGGGGGGGAACGGAGAGACCCAGTACTTC | CSAGQGGNGETQYF | NA | TRBJ2-5 | TRBV29-1 | TRBD1
TGCAGTGCTAGTACCTACGAGCAGTACTTC | CSASTYEQYF | NA | TRBJ2-7 | TRBV20-1 | NA
TGTGCCAGTGGAACTACTAGCACAGATACGCAGTATTTT | CASGTTSTDTQYF | NA | TRBJ2-3 | TRBV19 | NA
TGTGCCAGCAGCTTTATGACACCGAACTATGGCTACACCTTC | CASSFMTPNYGYTF | NA | TRBJ1-2 | TRBV7-8 | NA
TGTGCCAGCAGTTCACAGGGGAATCATGGCTACACCTTC | CASSSQGNHGYTF | NA | TRBJ1-2 | TRBV27 | TRBD1
TGTGCCAGTAGTATGAAAGTCAGCCACTATAGCAATCAGCCCCAGCATTTT | CASSMKVSHYSNQPQHF | once | TRBJ1-5 | TRBV19 | NA
TGTGCCAGCAGCTTGGTGGGTAGCGGGCCCTCCTACGAGCAGTACTTC | CASSLVGSGPSYEQYF | NA | TRBJ2-7 | TRBV5-6 | TRBD2
TGTGCCAGCAGTTCAACCGGGACTACGGGAGGCTACACCTTC | CASSSTGTTGGYTF | NA | TRBJ1-2 | TRBV9 | NA
TGTGCCAGCAGTGCCCCGGGACAGTTCTATGGCTACACCTTC | CASSAPGQFYGYTF | NA | TRBJ1-2 | TRBV6-1 | TRBD1
TGTGCCAGCAGCGTGGATCCGGGACTAGAAGCCGGGGAGCTGTTTTTT | CASSVDPGLEAGELFF | NA | TRBJ2-2 | TRBV9 | TRBD2
TGTGCCAGTAGTACCCGGACAGGGGGTTTGGGAGATACGCAGTATTTT | CASSTRTGGLGDTQYF | NA | TRBJ2-3 | TRBV19 | TRBD1
TGTGCCAGCAGTGCTGACACCGGGGAGCTGTTTTTT | CASSADTGELFF | NA | TRBJ2-2 | TRBV6-1 | NA
TGTGCCAGTAGTTTCTCCGGTAACACTGAAGCTTTCTTT | CASSFSGNTEAFF | few | TRBJ1-1 | TRBV19 | NA
TGTGCCAGCAGCTTGGTGGGGACAGGGCGCAATGAGCAGTTCTTC | CASSLVGTGRNEQFF | once | TRBJ2-1 | TRBV5-4 | TRBD1
TGTGCCAGCAGCGTAGCCCCAACCGGGGACACTGAAGCTTTCTTT | CASSVAPTGDTEAFF | once | TRBJ1-1 | TRBV9 | NA
TGTGCCTGGATAATCGTGACACCGACGGATCAGCCCCAGCATTTT | CAWIIVTPTDQPQHF | NA | TRBJ1-5 | TRBV30 | NA
TGCGCCAGCAGCCCGGGACAGGGGGATTCACCCCTCCACTTT | CASSPGQGDSPLHF | NA | TRBJ1-6 | TRBV5-1 | TRBD1
TGTGCCAGCAGCCCCCTAGAGGGATCTTATAATTCACCCCTCCACTTT | CASSPLEGSYNSPLHF | NA | TRBJ1-6 | TRBV27 | NA
TGTGCCAGCAGCGGCAAGCCGGGACAGGGGCACAATAATTCACCCCTCCACTTT | CASSGKPGQGHNNSPLHF | NA | TRBJ1-6 | TRBV9 | TRBD1
TGTGCCAGCAGTCGGGACACCTCCTACAATGAGCAGTTCTTC | CASSRDTSYNEQFF | NA | TRBJ2-1 | TRBV25-1 | NA
TGTGCCAGCAGTTTACCCGACAGGTTCTATGGCTACACCTTC | CASSLPDRFYGYTF | NA | TRBJ1-2 | TRBV28 | NA
TGTGCCAGCAGCTTAGGGACTACCGCAGATACGCAGTATTTT | CASSLGTTADTQYF | NA | TRBJ2-3 | TRBV13 | NA
TGTGCCACCAGCAGGATCGGACAGACCTACGAGCAGTACTTC | CATSRIGQTYEQYF | once | TRBJ2-7 | TRBV15 | NA
TGTGCCAGCAGTGTACTAGCGGGAGATGGGACAGATACGCAGTATTTT | CASSVLAGDGTDTQYF | NA | TRBJ2-3 | TRBV6-1 | TRBD2
TGTGCCAGCAGCGGGACAGGAGTTGGCTACGAGCAGTACTTC | CASSGTGVGYEQYF | NA | TRBJ2-7 | TRBV28 | TRBD1
TGTGCCAGCAGTTCTGAAGGGAGTCTTTTTCCCGGGGAGCTGTTTTTT | CASSSEGSLFPGELFF | NA | TRBJ2-2 | TRBV6-5 | NA
TGTGCCAGTAGTACGGACAGTACGAATAATTCACCCCTCCACTTT | CASSTDSTNNSPLHF | few | TRBJ1-6 | TRBV19 | NA
TGTGCCAGCAGCTTACAGGATCAGGAGACCCAGTACTTC | CASSLQDQETQYF | NA | TRBJ2-5 | TRBV13 | NA
TGTGCCAGCTCACCTGACGGAGATAATTCACCCCTCCACTTT | CASSPDGDNSPLHF | once | TRBJ1-6 | TRBV18 | NA
TGTGCCAGCAGCCCCCCAGGGCGTAGCACTGAAGCTTTCTTT | CASSPPGRSTEAFF | NA | TRBJ1-1 | TRBV6-6 | NA
TGTGCCAGCAGCTCAGACAGGGGGAACTATGGCTACACCTTC | CASSSDRGNYGYTF | NA | TRBJ1-2 | TRBV7-9 | TRBD1
TGTGCCAGCAGTCGATATAGCGGGCAAGAGACCCAGTACTTC | CASSRYSGQETQYF | once | TRBJ2-5 | TRBV27 | TRBD2
TGTGCCAGCAGCTTAAGGGGCGGCTTGGATACGCAGTATTTT | CASSLRGGLDTQYF | NA | TRBJ2-3 | TRBV7-3 | NA